The rows below give T cell receptor beta chains drawn from one sample of a study of post-analysis software for immune sequencing data. TCRdb redid the calling of the PCR reads with MiXCR, one entry per CDR3 protein. The sample lists 700,000 to 800,000 distinct CDR3 sequences, roughly 27% occurring once. Sequenced material: blood. These receptors were collected from a girl under 18 with multiple sclerosis. Both conserved end residues are part of each CDR3. Fields, in order: V gene, D gene, clone size, J gene, CDR3 protein, CDR3 DNA. The D gene is left open where the match is weak. Expanded clones are given a class, and other clones once, few, many or no size at all.

TRBV4-1	-	-	TRBJ2-5	CASSQDWASRGRETQYF	TGCGCCAGCAGCCAAGATTGGGCTAGCAGGGGCCGAGAGACCCAGTACTTC
TRBV20-1	-	few	TRBJ1-2	CSATWGAVLYGYTF	TGCAGTGCAACGTGGGGGGCCGTGTTGTATGGCTACACCTTC
TRBV29-1	-	few	TRBJ1-1	CSVRDGLNTEAFF	TGCAGCGTCCGGGACGGTTTGAACACTGAAGCTTTCTTT
TRBV6-2/TRBV6-3	TRBD1	-	TRBJ1-2	CASSGQGDYGYTF	TGTGCCAGCTCCGGACAGGGTGACTATGGCTACACCTTC
TRBV7-8	-	-	TRBJ2-7	CASSLRGLRDEQYF	TGTGCCAGCAGCTTAAGGGGACTTCGGGATGAGCAGTACTTC
TRBV20-1	-	-	TRBJ1-5	CSARDGQFNQPQHF	TGCAGCGCTAGAGATGGGCAGTTCAATCAGCCCCAGCATTTT
TRBV28	-	-	TRBJ2-2	CASSETGREAGELFF	TGTGCCAGCAGTGAGACCGGGAGAGAGGCCGGGGAGCTGTTTTTT
TRBV20-1	-	few	TRBJ2-4	CSASFRGDIQYF	TGCAGTGCCTCCTTCAGGGGGGACATTCAGTACTTC
TRBV20-1	-	-	TRBJ1-2	CSARDLLDGYTF	TGCAGTGCTAGAGATCTTTTGGATGGCTACACCTTC
TRBV29-1	TRBD1	few	TRBJ1-4	CSVGQGFNEKLFF	TGCAGCGTTGGACAGGGTTTTAATGAAAAACTGTTTTTT
TRBV5-1	-	-	TRBJ1-1	CASSHPAGGEAFF	TGCGCCAGCAGCCACCCGGCGGGGGGTGAAGCTTTCTTT
TRBV7-2	-	-	TRBJ2-3	CASSWVDRSTDTQYF	TGTGCCAGCAGCTGGGTAGACCGTAGCACAGATACGCAGTATTTT
TRBV27	-	-	TRBJ1-5	CASSRGQPPPQHF	TGTGCCAGCAGCCGAGGACAGCCGCCGCCCCAGCATTTT
TRBV6-4	TRBD1	-	TRBJ2-2	CASSSNTGVHTGELFF	TGTGCCAGCAGTTCCAATACAGGGGTTCACACCGGGGAGCTGTTTTTT
TRBV10-3	TRBD1	-	TRBJ1-1	CAITRDRANTEAFF	TGTGCCATCACCCGGGACAGGGCCAACACTGAAGCTTTCTTT
TRBV3-1	-	few	TRBJ1-4	CASSQHGATNEKLFF	TGTGCCAGCAGCCAGCACGGGGCAACTAATGAAAAACTGTTTTTT
TRBV7-2	-	few	TRBJ2-3	CASSSQMGLPDTQYF	TGTGCCAGCAGCTCTCAGATGGGTTTACCCGATACGCAGTATTTT
TRBV27	TRBD2	-	TRBJ2-1	CASLSGSSYNEQFF	TGTGCCAGCCTAAGCGGGAGCTCCTACAATGAGCAGTTCTTC
TRBV9	-	-	TRBJ1-4	CASSPPGTGNEKRFF	TGTGCCAGCAGCCCCCCCGGGACCGGGAATGAAAAACGGTTTTTT
TRBV5-6	TRBD1	few	TRBJ2-7	CASSRGQGISYEQYF	TGTGCCAGCAGCCGCGGACAGGGGATCTCCTACGAGCAGTACTTC
TRBV7-9	-	few	TRBJ2-3	CASSPRGPRTDTQYF	TGTGCCAGCAGCCCCCGGGGACCTCGCACAGATACGCAGTATTTT
TRBV20-1	TRBD1	-	TRBJ2-7	CGASVGAFGTGDYEQYF	TGCGGTGCTAGTGTAGGCGCCTTTGGGACAGGGGACTACGAGCAGTACTTC
TRBV29-1	-	few	TRBJ1-1	CTSPPGATKNTEAFF	TGCACCTCCCCTCCAGGGGCTACTAAGAACACTGAAGCTTTCTTT
TRBV5-1	-	-	TRBJ2-5	CASSLAGAHGETQYF	TGCGCCAGCAGCTTGGCCGGAGCCCACGGGGAGACCCAGTACTTC
TRBV2	TRBD2	few	TRBJ2-1	CASSEPTGGARLAGGLYEQFF	TGTGCCAGCAGTGAACCAACAGGGGGCGCCCGGCTAGCGGGAGGGCTGTATGAGCAGTTCTTC
TRBV6-6	TRBD1	-	TRBJ2-3	CASSYPSTGNTDTQYF	TGTGCCAGCAGTTACCCTTCGACAGGGAACACAGATACGCAGTATTTT
TRBV20-1	TRBD2	few	TRBJ2-1	CSAINAGGPITNEQFF	TGCAGTGCTATTAACGCGGGAGGGCCGATCACCAATGAGCAGTTCTTC
TRBV28	-	-	TRBJ2-7	CASGTSLSNSYEQYF	TGTGCCAGCGGGACAAGTCTCTCTAACTCCTACGAGCAGTACTTC
TRBV20-1	TRBD2	-	TRBJ2-5	CSASWFGGGRETQYF	TGCAGTGCTAGTTGGTTTGGGGGGGGGAGAGAGACCCAGTACTTC
TRBV20-1	-	few	TRBJ2-7	CSARGQGSYEQYF	TGCAGTGCTAGAGGGCAGGGCTCCTACGAGCAGTACTTC
TRBV29-1	-	few	TRBJ2-7	CSVEGQQYEQYF	TGCAGCGTTGAGGGGCAGCAGTACGAGCAGTACTTC
TRBV6-5	-	once	TRBJ2-3	CASSVQGLHTDTQYF	TGTGCCAGCAGCGTACAGGGATTGCATACAGATACGCAGTATTTT
TRBV7-2	TRBD2	-	TRBJ2-7	CASSFSGRVSYEQYF	TGTGCCAGCAGCTTCTCAGGGAGGGTGTCCTACGAGCAGTACTTC
TRBV12-3/TRBV12-4	TRBD1	-	TRBJ1-4	CASSPGQVMRKLFF	TGTGCCAGCAGCCCCGGACAGGTAATGAGGAAACTGTTTTTT
TRBV20-1	TRBD2	few	TRBJ2-7	CSASRTSFNEQYF	TGCAGTGCTAGCCGGACTAGCTTCAACGAGCAGTACTTC
TRBV12-3/TRBV12-4	TRBD1	-	TRBJ2-7	CASSLQLPDRGPYNEQYF	TGTGCCAGCAGTCTGCAACTTCCGGACAGGGGGCCCTACAATGAGCAGTACTTC
TRBV7-2	-	-	TRBJ2-3	CASSPRPGLLSADTQYF	TGTGCCAGCAGCCCCCGTCCGGGGCTACTGTCTGCAGATACGCAGTATTTT
TRBV13	-	few	TRBJ1-2	CASSSQPRVDGYTF	TGTGCCAGCAGCTCTCAACCCAGGGTAGATGGCTACACCTTC
TRBV20-1	TRBD1	-	TRBJ1-2	CSASGGAGGYTF	TGCAGTGCCTCAGGGGGCGCGGGTGGCTACACCTTC
TRBV7-9	TRBD2	few	TRBJ2-1	CASRPSGRAGDNEQFF	TGTGCCAGCAGGCCTAGCGGGAGGGCCGGTGACAATGAGCAGTTCTTC
TRBV7-9	TRBD1	few	TRBJ1-6	CASSAPQGGYNSPLHF	TGTGCCAGCAGCGCTCCCCAGGGGGGCTATAATTCACCCCTCCACTTT
TRBV20-1	-	-	TRBJ2-3	CSARGLADTRYF	TGCAGTGCTAGGGGACTCGCAGATACGCGGTATTTT
TRBV2	TRBD1	once	TRBJ2-5	CASSEDRRYQETQYF	TGTGCCAGCAGTGAGGACAGGCGGTATCAAGAGACCCAGTACTTC
TRBV11-2	TRBD2	-	TRBJ2-3	CASSRKTGLAGKSEHADTQYF	TGTGCCAGCAGCAGAAAAACGGGACTAGCGGGCAAAAGTGAGCACGCAGATACGCAGTATTTT
TRBV5-1	TRBD1	-	TRBJ2-7	CASSLVLDRDGSEQYF	TGCGCCAGCAGCTTGGTGTTGGACAGGGACGGAAGCGAGCAGTACTTC
TRBV4-1	TRBD1	-	TRBJ2-1	CASSQDPGGFINEQFF	TGCGCCAGCAGCCAAGACCCAGGGGGTTTCATCAATGAGCAGTTCTTC
TRBV10-3	TRBD1	few	TRBJ2-7	CAISDPGTASYEQYF	TGTGCCATCAGTGACCCCGGGACAGCCTCCTACGAGCAGTACTTC